Below are 28 T cell receptor beta chains sequenced from a single sample in a study of control samples from healthy donors and cancer patients. Profiling relied on immunoSEQ multiplex PCR, and the TCRdb table lists in-frame clones only, not all of them. The sample includes under 100,000 clones, roughly 93% of them seen just once. The sequenced sample consisted of blood. The source of these receptors is a young woman in good health.

The chain is built from TRBV27 and TRBJ1-1; TRBD1 matches 8 bases. V lost 4 bases, J lost 3 bases, and 1 base stayed unmatched. Germline V gives CDR1 MNHEY, CDR2 SMNVEV (reference sequence). This CDR3 comprises 13 residues. CDR3 DNA: TGTGCCAGCAGTTCACAGGGGGACACTGAAGCTTTCTTT. This sequence encodes CASSSQGDTEAFF.

The chain employs TRBV19 and TRBJ1-2; D call uncertain. The V gene lost 7 bases and the J gene lost 1 base, with 16 bases spanning the gap. Germline V gives CDR1 LNHDA, CDR2 SQIVND (reference sequence). The CDR3 totals 15 residues. The CDR3 loop reads CASTYPSRINYGYTF. The CDR3 nucleotides are TGTGCCAGTACTTATCCATCAAGGATTAACTATGGCTACACCTTC.

This clone has only one observation. CDR3 nucleotide sequence: TGTGCCACCAGTGATCCGGTACAAGAGCAGTTCTTC. Translation: CATSDPVQEQFF. The chain is built from TRBV24-1 and TRBJ2-1; no definite D call. V was trimmed by 3 bases and J by 10 bases, leaving 9 bases between them. The CDR3 extends over 12 amino acids. CDR1 is KGHDR and CDR2 is SFDVKD in the germline V gene.

For this clone: Other DNA sequences in this specimen translate into the identical CDR3. This rearrangement joins TRBV6-4 to TRBJ2-1; possibly TRBD1 for D (6 bases). V was trimmed by 3 bases and J by 4 bases, leaving 13 bases between them. Germline values: CDR1 MRHNA, CDR2 SNTAGT. This CDR3 comprises 15 residues. CDR3 DNA: TGTGCCAGCAGTGAGTTGGCAGGGGATTACAATGAGCAGTTCTTC. Protein product: CASSELAGDYNEQFF.

This chain links TRBV3-1 (or the pseudogene TRBV3-2) with TRBJ2-5, with 13 bases identical to TRBD2. Germline V CDR1 and CDR2: LGHDT, YNNKEL (reference sequence). This CDR3 has 15 residues. V was pared by 4 bases and J by 7 bases, with 6 bases of the junction left unmatched. The CDR3 DNA follows: TGTGCCAGCAGCCCCCGGACTAGCGGGAGCGGGACCCAGTACTTC. It is translated as CASSPRTSGSGTQYF.

The V call is TRBV27, the J call TRBJ2-1; D uncertain. V lost 2 bases and J lost 10, with 12 bases in between. Germline-derived CDR1 and CDR2 are MNHEY and SMNVEV (reference sequence). The CDR3 has 13 amino acids. CDR3 residues: CASSLLGPREQFF. In DNA, the CDR3 is TGTGCCAGCAGTTTACTAGGCCCTAGAGAGCAGTTCTTC.

The chain links TRBV29-1 to TRBJ2-7; the D is unclear. In germline, CDR1 is SQVTM, CDR2 ANQGSEA. The germline V and J ends were trimmed by 2 bases and 0 bases, with 14 bases remaining between them. The CDR3 runs to 15 residues. The CDR3 loop reads CSVELGQKSSYEQYF. CDR3 bases: TGCAGCGTTGAATTAGGCCAGAAAAGCTCCTACGAGCAGTACTTC.

The chain uses TRBV6-1 and TRBJ1-6; 7 bases line up with TRBD1. The CDR3 covers 14 residues. Germline CDR1 MNHNS, CDR2 SASEGT. The V and J ends lost 2 bases and 6 bases, in that order; junction bases with no gene match: 1. CDR3 in DNA: TGTGCCAGCAGTGAACGACAGGGTAATTCACCCCTCCACTTT. Encoded protein: CASSERQGNSPLHF.

V is TRBV2 and J is TRBJ1-2, with D possibly being TRBD1 (5 bases). Trimming took off 0 bases at V and 10 bases at J, with 24 bases between the two ends. Germline CDR1 reads SNHLY; CDR2 reads FYNNEI. The CDR3 consists of 17 residues. The DNA for the CDR3 is TGTGCCAGCAGTGAAGCGCGGGACCGGGGATTTTTAGATGACTACACCTTC. Its protein is CASSEARDRGFLDDYTF.

The V and J genes are TRBV6-5 and TRBJ1-1; no clear D gene. Germline-derived CDR1 and CDR2 are MNHEY and SVGAGI. The V end was cut by 7 bases, the J end by 1 base, with 13 bases between. The CDR3 contains 14 residues. The CDR3 protein is CASKWSGRNTEAFF. CDR3 sequence (DNA): TGTGCCAGCAAGTGGTCCGGGCGGAACACTGAAGCTTTCTTT.

The gene calls are TRBV5-1 and TRBJ1-2, with 11 bases identical to TRBD1. Germline-derived CDR1 and CDR2 are SGHRS and YFSETQ. The CDR3 covers 16 residues. V dropped 0 bases and J dropped 6; count of bases not matched to a gene: 7. The CDR3: CASSLEGQGVLDGYTF. The CDR3 DNA reads as TGCGCCAGCAGCTTGGAGGGACAGGGGGTTCTTGATGGCTACACCTTC.

The V gene is TRBV11-2, the J gene TRBJ2-7, with 8 nucleotides matching TRBD2. Germline V CDR1 and CDR2: SGHAT, FQNNGV. The trim removed 2 bases at V and 4 bases at J, leaving 10 bases unmatched. The CDR3 covers 16 residues. CDR3: CASSLKLLAGRYEQYF. The CDR3 DNA follows: TGTGCCAGCAGCTTAAAGCTATTAGCGGGACGTTACGAGCAGTACTTC. The full variable domain, completed using reference TRBV11-2 and TRBJ2-7, is EAGVAQSPRYKIIEKRQSVAFWCNPISGHATLYWYQQILGQGPKLLIQFQNNGVVDDSQLPKDRFSAERLKGVDSTLKIQPAKLEDSAVYLCASSLKLLAGRYEQYFGPGTRLTVT.

Comment on this clone: The junction does not match germline at one end; this may be a read error. V gene TRBV3-1 (or the pseudogene TRBV3-2) combines with J gene TRBJ2-7; 7 bases align to TRBD2. CDR1 and CDR2 from the germline V gene are LGHDT and YNNKEL (reference sequence). CDR3 size: 14 residues. The CDR3 spells CANSPRDYSYEQYF. For the CDR3, the DNA is TGTGCCAACAGCCCTCGGGACTACTCCTACGAGCAGTACTTC.

J is TRBJ2-1 and V is TRBV23-1; no definite D call. TRBV23-1 belongs to the ORF category, with a function that is uncertain. The CDR3 is 15 residues long. The germline V and J ends were trimmed by 0 bases and 2 bases, with 8 bases remaining between them. The CDR3 loop is CASSQSVSAYNEQFF. The CDR3 nucleotides are TGCGCCAGCAGTCAATCGGTCAGTGCCTACAATGAGCAGTTCTTC.

The chain couples TRBV20-1 to TRBJ2-3; no clear D gene. CDR3 length: 11 amino acids. The V end was cut by 6 bases, the J end by 2 bases, with 6 bases between. The germline V gene has CDR1 DFQATT and CDR2 SNEGSKA (reference sequence). CDR3 sequence reads: CSAANTDTQYF. The CDR3 nucleotides are TGCAGTGCCGCAAACACAGATACGCAGTATTTT.

The chain is built from TRBV4-1 and TRBJ1-5; D not certain. Germline V gene sequence: CDR1 MGHRA, CDR2 YSYEKL. CDR3 length: 15 residues. Trimming took off 0 bases at V and 4 bases at J, with 10 bases between the two ends. CDR3 loop: CASSQDKAPNQPQHF. The CDR3 DNA reads as TGCGCCAGCAGCCAAGATAAAGCGCCGAATCAGCCCCAGCATTTT.

The V and J genes are TRBV11-1 and TRBJ1-2; D unclear. Germline CDR1 and CDR2: SGHAT and FQDESV (reference sequence). The V end was cut by 0 bases, the J end by 2 bases, with 7 bases between. The CDR3 is 14 residues long. The CDR3 loop reads CASSLAIGNYGYTF. CDR3 DNA: TGTGCCAGCAGCTTAGCTATCGGGAACTATGGCTACACCTTC.

Remarks on this clone: The sample contains more than one DNA sequence encoding this CDR3. CDR3 sequence reads: CASSSQGYEQYF. The DNA for the CDR3 is TGTGCCAGCAGTTCACAGGGCTACGAGCAGTACTTC. V and J are TRBV27 and TRBJ2-7; D possibly corresponds to TRBD1 (6 bases). This CDR3 has 12 amino acids. Germline V gene lookup returns CDR1 MNHEY and CDR2 SMNVEV (reference sequence). V lost 4 bases and J lost 3, with 7 bases in between.

The V gene is TRBV19, the J gene TRBJ2-2; a possible D gene is TRBD1 (6 bases). Per germline, CDR1 LNHDA and CDR2 SQIVND (reference sequence). V was clipped by 6 bases and J by 1 base, with 12 bases between them. The CDR3 is 15 amino acids. The CDR3 DNA follows: TGTGCCAGTAGGATACCGACAGGGAACACCGGGGAGCTGTTTTTT. As protein: CASRIPTGNTGELFF.

The chain links TRBV6-5 to TRBJ2-2, with D perhaps TRBD2 (6 bases). The CDR3 is 14 amino acids. The V gene lost 6 bases and the J gene lost 4 bases, with 12 bases spanning the gap. The germline V gene has CDR1 MNHEY and CDR2 SVGAGI. CDR3 coding DNA: TGTGCCAGCAGCCCACTAGCAGTCACCGGGGAGCTGTTTTTT. It is translated as CASSPLAVTGELFF.

The CDR3 DNA reads TGCGCCAGCAGCCCCACAGGGAGGCACGAAAAACTGTTTTTT. Translation gives CASSPTGRHEKLFF. V and J are TRBV5-1 and TRBJ1-4, with a tentative D call TRBD1 (6 bases). V was trimmed by 4 bases and J by 8 bases, leaving 15 bases between them. Germline-derived CDR1 and CDR2 are SGHRS and YFSETQ. CDR3 length: 14 residues.

This chain uses TRBV5-1 with TRBJ1-1, with unresolved D. Per the germline V gene, CDR1 is SGHRS and CDR2 is YFSETQ. V lost 6 bases to trimming and J lost 3 bases, with 12 bases between them. The CDR3 covers 13 residues. The CDR3 is CASTQTGDTEAFF. For the CDR3, the DNA is TGCGCCAGCACACAAACCGGTGACACTGAAGCTTTCTTT.

The rearrangement uses TRBV2 and TRBJ1-1; D is possibly TRBD1 (5 bases). The germline CDR1 and CDR2 sequences are SNHLY and FYNNEI. The CDR3 has 14 residues. Trimming stripped 3 bases from V and 3 bases from J, with 11 bases between. Here the CDR3 DNA reads TGTGCCAGCAGTGATCAGGGCTCCCACACTGAAGCTTTCTTT. Its protein is CASSDQGSHTEAFF.

The rearrangement joins TRBV5-4 to TRBJ1-2; 7 bases map to TRBD1. Looked up from germline, CDR1 is SGHNT and CDR2 is YYREEE (reference sequence). The trim removed 4 bases at V and 3 bases at J, leaving 9 bases unmatched. The CDR3 contains 15 residues. The CDR3: CASSPGTEGHYGYTF. The DNA of the CDR3 is TGTGCCAGCAGCCCGGGGACAGAGGGCCACTATGGCTACACCTTC. Looking up the rest from reference TRBV5-4 and TRBJ1-2 gives the full variable domain: ETGVTQSPTHLIKTRGQQVTLRCSSQSGHNTVSWYQQALGQGPQFIFQYYREEENGRGNFPPRFSGLQFPNYSSELNVNALELDDSALYLCASSPGTEGHYGYTFGSGTRLTVV.

The chain has TRBV7-9 and TRBJ1-2; D gene uncertain. This CDR3 is 12 amino acids long. Germline CDR1 SEHNR, CDR2 FQNEAQ (reference sequence). Trimming removed 1 base from V and 6 bases from J, with 6 bases in between. Here the CDR3 reads CASSLGSDGYTF. For the CDR3, the DNA is TGTGCCAGCAGCTTAGGGAGTGATGGCTACACCTTC.

The CDR3 coding sequence is TGTGCCAGTAGTATAGGGGACAGGGGATGGGAGACCCAGTACTTC. Its translation is CASSIGDRGWETQYF. The chain recombines TRBV19 with TRBJ2-5; 10 bases are shared with TRBD1. V was pared by 1 base and J by 5 bases, with 4 bases of the junction left unmatched. The germline V gene encodes CDR1 LNHDA and CDR2 SQIVND (reference sequence). The CDR3 is 15 amino acids.

The chain combines TRBV10-2 with TRBJ1-1; D is unclear. The CDR3 is 13 amino acids. Germline V CDR1 and CDR2: WSHSY, SAAADI. V was trimmed by 5 bases and J by 1 base, leaving 8 bases between them. CDR3 sequence: CASSHSANTEAFF. In DNA, the CDR3 is TGCGCCAGCAGTCATTCAGCGAACACTGAAGCTTTCTTT.

This chain connects TRBV6-4 to TRBJ2-3, with D possibly TRBD1 on 6 matching bases. CDR1 MRHNA and CDR2 SNTAGT come from the germline V gene. The germline V and J ends were trimmed by 2 bases and 2 bases, with 14 bases remaining between them. This CDR3 has 16 amino acids. The CDR3 nucleotides are TGTGCCAGCAGTGACGGTGCCTCGGGACACACAGATACGCAGTATTTT. This translates into CASSDGASGHTDTQYF.